This T cell receptor (beta chain) was observed in a study of shared clonotypes between healthy human individuals (TCRdb year 2020). As for the study more broadly: The cohort comprised a couple of women and three men aged 18 to 49 years. For each donor, CD4 naive and CD4 memory were each given three plates, CD8 naive was given two plates, and CD8 memory was given one plate. To estimate repertoire size and how much clonotypes are shared between individuals, the study performed deep sequencing of blood TCR repertoires from 4 to 6 healthy adults. Different laboratories and diverse techniques were used to prepare libraries and sequence TCR repertoires, to increase sequencing depth and limit assay-specific biases. Leukapheresis yielded between about 0.85 and 10 billion PBMCs per donor. Here is what the overall study found, with its caveats: The genetic and exposure-history diversity represented was limited by the small number of donors. Higher generation probabilities were observed for clonotypes shared by all four sorted-subset donors than for non-shared clonotypes. Naive subsets generally had larger estimated clonotype richness than memory subsets did. Sharing across several donors was observed for approximately 4.6% of naive CD4, around 3.5% of naive CD8, over 2% of memory CD4, and roughly 0.43% of memory CD8 clonotypes. Incomplete sequencing was indicated by rarefaction of sorted-subset datasets, despite the large sequencing depth. Sampling was restricted to blood, and TCR repertoires in tissue are likely to differ from TCR repertoires in blood. Pairwise subsampling led to the expectation that sequencing depth would affect the degree of clonotype sharing among donors.

CD8 naive samples were obtained by positive selection for CCR7 among CD45RO-negative cells, yielding a CD45RA+CCR7+ population from which TemRA cells were excluded. Healthy HIV-negative adults with no recently reported acute infections or vaccinations were included as donors. Every donor was a Caucasian adult residing in Nashville, Tennessee, USA. After blood collection by leukapheresis, PBMCs were isolated using Ficoll-Histopaque density gradient centrifugation and then cryopreserved in the vapor phase of liquid nitrogen. Analytical flow cytometry was used to check the purity and quantity of every magnetically sorted T cell population. Genomic DNA was isolated from every sorted fraction and measured by UV absorbance on a Nanodrop 2000c. From the cysteine through the phenylalanine, the CDR3 covers 16 amino acids. CDR3 DNA only is kept here, 48 bases in frame from base 1. CDR1 and CDR2, looked up from the germline V gene, are SGHRS and YFSETQ. V loses 4 bases at its end and J loses 4 bases; junction bases beyond the gene matches: 9.

A remark on this clone: No antigen is known for it. No qualities accompany the bases; no much larger clone lies one base away.

Using the deep immunoSEQ assay, multiplex PCR amplified TCR CDR3 regions from genomic DNA. Extracted genomic DNA from each cell subset was spread evenly across all wells of several immunoSEQ 96-well plates, with each plate serving as a replicate. For sorted subsets, each replicate PCR was loaded with 150 to 250 ng genomic DNA, equivalent to about 30,000 T cell genomes. Purified libraries were measured with a Qubit 3.0 fluorometer, size-checked on a Bioanalyzer 2100, and measured again with the KAPA Library Quantification kit. Every immunoSEQ 96-well plate was sequenced on a separate single-read 150-cycle Illumina NextSeq 550 flow cell. On the authors' methods: Because the immunoSEQ output included only junctional sequences and no quality scores, the filtering could not be the same as the filtering used for full-length reads. Sequences were annotated with PyIR, a Python wrapper for IgBLAST v1.9, and V/J genes and CDR3 were assigned using IMGT germline references. Any read was removed if the V/J assignment was weak (E-value above 1e-6), the CDR3 was missing, or the read contained stop codons, out-of-frame junctions, or ambiguous translated residues. A V3J clonotype was defined by an identical inferred V gene, J gene, and CDR3 amino acid sequence. Percentage overlap between repertoires was calculated by dividing the number of shared unique clonotypes by the size of the smaller repertoire. RTK rarefaction, the Chao1 estimator, and Recon v2.1 estimates of unobserved clonotypes were used to assess repertoire richness. OLGA was used to compute generation probabilities for all TCRbeta clonotypes that the gDNA method yielded from a handful of donors. TCRdb re-hosts the immuneACCESS table, in-frame sequences only. Its copies lack some clones; in the studies checked, an unresolved V gene accounts for under half of them, and the cause for the rest is not known. V and J calls and clone size are copied from that table; D and trimming were computed from the DNA. The sample table holds about 2 million clones, of which approximately 94% were seen once. The top ten clonotypes cover around 1.2% of the sample.

The sequence was collected from a man aged 18-30 years in good health. The V and J segments used are TRBV5-1 and TRBJ2-1; 9 central bases correspond to TRBD2. The sequencing input was naive CD8+ T cells sorted from blood. Interpreted using the paper, the cell subset or site label stands for: CD45RA+CCR7+. The CDR3 region: CASSPPAGGYYNEQFF. The nucleotides are TGCGCCAGCAGCCCCCCCGCGGGAGGGTATTACAATGAGCAGTTCTTC.